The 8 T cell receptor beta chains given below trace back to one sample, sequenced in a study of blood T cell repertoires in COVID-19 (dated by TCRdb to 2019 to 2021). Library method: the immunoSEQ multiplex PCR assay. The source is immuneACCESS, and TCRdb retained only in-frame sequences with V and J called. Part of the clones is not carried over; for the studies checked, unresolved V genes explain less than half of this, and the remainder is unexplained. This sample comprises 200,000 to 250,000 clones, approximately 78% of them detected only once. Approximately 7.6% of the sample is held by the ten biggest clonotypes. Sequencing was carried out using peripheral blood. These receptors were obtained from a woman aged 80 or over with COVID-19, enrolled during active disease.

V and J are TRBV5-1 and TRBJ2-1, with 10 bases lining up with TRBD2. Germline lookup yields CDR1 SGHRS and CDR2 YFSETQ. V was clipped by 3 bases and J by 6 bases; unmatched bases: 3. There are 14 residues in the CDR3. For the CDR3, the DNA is TGCGCCAGCAGCTCTGGGACTAGCGTCAATGAGCAGTTCTTC. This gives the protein CASSSGTSVNEQFF.

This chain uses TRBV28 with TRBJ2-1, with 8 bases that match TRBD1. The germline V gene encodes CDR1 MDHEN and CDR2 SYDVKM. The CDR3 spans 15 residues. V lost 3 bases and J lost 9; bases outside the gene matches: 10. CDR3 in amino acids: CASSFQGAPHGEQFF. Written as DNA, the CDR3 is TGTGCCAGCAGTTTCCAGGGGGCGCCTCATGGTGAGCAGTTCTTC.

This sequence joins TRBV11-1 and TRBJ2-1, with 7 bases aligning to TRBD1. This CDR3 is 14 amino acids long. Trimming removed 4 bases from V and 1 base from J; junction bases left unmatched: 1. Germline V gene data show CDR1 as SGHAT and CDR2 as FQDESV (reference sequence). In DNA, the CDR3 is TGTGCCAGCAGCTCGGACAGGTCCTACAATGAGCAGTTCTTC. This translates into CASSSDRSYNEQFF.

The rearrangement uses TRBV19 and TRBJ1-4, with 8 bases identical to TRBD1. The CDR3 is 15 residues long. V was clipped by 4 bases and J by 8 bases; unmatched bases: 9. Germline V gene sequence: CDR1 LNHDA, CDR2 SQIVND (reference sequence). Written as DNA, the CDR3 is TGTGCCAGTAGTAAATCGGGGACAGGCGGAGAAAAACTGTTTTTT. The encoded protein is CASSKSGTGGEKLFF. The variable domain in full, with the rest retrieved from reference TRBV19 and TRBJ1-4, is DGGITQSPKYLFRKEGQNVTLSCEQNLNHDAMYWYRQDPGQGLRLIYYSQIVNDFQKGDIAEGYSVSREKKESFPLTVTSAQKNPTAFYLCASSKSGTGGEKLFFGSGTQLSVL.

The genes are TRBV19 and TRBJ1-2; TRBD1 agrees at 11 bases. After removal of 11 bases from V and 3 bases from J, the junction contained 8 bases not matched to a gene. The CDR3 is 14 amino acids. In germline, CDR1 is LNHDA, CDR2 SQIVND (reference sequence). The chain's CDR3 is CACMDRGRDYGYTF. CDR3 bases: TGTGCCTGCATGGACAGGGGGCGAGACTATGGCTACACCTTC. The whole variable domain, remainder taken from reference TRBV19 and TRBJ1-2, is DGGITQSPKYLFRKEGQNVTLSCEQNLNHDAMYWYRQDPGQGLRLIYYSQIVNDFQKGDIAEGYSVSREKKESFPLTVTSAQKNPTAFYLCACMDRGRDYGYTFGSGTRLTVV.

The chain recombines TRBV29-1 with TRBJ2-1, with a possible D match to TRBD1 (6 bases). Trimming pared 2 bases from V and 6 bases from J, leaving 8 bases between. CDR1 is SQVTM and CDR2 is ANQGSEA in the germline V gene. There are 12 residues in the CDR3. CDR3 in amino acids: CSVEFRGNEQFF. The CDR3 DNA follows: TGCAGCGTTGAATTCAGGGGCAATGAGCAGTTCTTC.

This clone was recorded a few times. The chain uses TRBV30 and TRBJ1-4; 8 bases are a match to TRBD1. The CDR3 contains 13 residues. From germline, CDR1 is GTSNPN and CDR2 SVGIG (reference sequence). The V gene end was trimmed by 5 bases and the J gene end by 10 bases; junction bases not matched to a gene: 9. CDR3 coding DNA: TGTGCCTGGGATCGACAGGGGCATGGAAAACTGTTTTTT. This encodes CAWDRQGHGKLFF.

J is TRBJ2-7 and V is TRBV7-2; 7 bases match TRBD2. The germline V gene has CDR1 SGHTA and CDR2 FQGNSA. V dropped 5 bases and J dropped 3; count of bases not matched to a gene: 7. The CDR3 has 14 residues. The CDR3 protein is CASSTGAGIYEQYF. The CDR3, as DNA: TGTGCCAGCAGCACCGGAGCGGGGATCTACGAGCAGTACTTC.